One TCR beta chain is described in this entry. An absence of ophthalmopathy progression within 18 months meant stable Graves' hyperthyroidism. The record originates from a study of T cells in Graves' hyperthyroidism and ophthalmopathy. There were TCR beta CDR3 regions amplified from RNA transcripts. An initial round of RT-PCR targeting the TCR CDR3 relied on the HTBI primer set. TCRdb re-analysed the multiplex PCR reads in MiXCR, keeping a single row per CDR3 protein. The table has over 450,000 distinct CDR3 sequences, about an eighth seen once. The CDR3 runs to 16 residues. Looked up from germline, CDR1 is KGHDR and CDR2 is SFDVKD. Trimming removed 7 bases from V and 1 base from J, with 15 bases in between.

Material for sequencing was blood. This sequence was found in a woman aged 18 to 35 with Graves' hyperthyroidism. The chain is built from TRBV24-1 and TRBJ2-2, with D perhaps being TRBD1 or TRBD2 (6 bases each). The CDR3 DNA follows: TGTGCCACCAGCCGCTCCGGGGGACAGAACACCGGGGAGCTGTTTTTT. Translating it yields CATSRSGGQNTGELFF.